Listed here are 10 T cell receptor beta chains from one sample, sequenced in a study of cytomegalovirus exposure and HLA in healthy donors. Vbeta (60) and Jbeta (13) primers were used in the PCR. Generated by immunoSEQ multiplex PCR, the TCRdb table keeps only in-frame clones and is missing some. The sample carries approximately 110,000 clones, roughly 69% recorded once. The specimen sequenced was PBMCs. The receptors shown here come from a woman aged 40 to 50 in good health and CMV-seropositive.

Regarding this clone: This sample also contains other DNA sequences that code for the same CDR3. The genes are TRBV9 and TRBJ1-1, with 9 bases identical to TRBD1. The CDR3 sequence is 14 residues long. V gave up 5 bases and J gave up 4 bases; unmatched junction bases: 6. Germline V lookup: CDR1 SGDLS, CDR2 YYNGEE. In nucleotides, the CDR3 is TGTGCCAGCAGTCGGGACAGGGTACTCACTGAAGCTTTCTTT. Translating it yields CASSRDRVLTEAFF. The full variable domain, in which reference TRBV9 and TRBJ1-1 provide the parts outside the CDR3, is DSGVTQTPKHLITATGQRVTLRCSPRSGDLSVYWYQQSLDQGLQFLIQYYNGEERAKGNILERFSAQQFPDLHSELNLSSLELGDSALYFCASSRDRVLTEAFFGQGTRLTVV.

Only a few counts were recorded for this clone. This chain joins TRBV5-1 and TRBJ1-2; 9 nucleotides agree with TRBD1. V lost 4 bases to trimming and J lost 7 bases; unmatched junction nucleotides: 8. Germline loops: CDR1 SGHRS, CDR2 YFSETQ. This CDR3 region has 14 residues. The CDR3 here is CASSISRDRAGYTF. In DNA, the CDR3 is TGCGCCAGCAGCATATCTCGGGACAGGGCTGGCTACACCTTC.

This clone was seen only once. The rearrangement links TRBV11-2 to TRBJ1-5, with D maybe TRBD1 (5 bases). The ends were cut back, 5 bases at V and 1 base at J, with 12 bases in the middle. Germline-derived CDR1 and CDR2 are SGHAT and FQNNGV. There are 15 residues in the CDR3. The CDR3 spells CASSLWGGSNQPQHF. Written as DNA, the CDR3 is TGTGCCAGCAGCCTGTGGGGGGGGAGCAATCAGCCCCAGCATTTT. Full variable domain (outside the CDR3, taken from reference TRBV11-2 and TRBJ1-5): EAGVAQSPRYKIIEKRQSVAFWCNPISGHATLYWYQQILGQGPKLLIQFQNNGVVDDSQLPKDRFSAERLKGVDSTLKIQPAKLEDSAVYLCASSLWGGSNQPQHFGDGTRLSIL.

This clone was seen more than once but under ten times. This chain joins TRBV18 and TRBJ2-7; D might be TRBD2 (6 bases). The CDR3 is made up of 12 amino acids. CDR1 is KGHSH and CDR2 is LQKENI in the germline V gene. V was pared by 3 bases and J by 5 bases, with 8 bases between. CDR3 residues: CASSPAGNEQYF. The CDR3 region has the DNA TGTGCCAGCTCACCTGCGGGGAACGAGCAGTACTTC.

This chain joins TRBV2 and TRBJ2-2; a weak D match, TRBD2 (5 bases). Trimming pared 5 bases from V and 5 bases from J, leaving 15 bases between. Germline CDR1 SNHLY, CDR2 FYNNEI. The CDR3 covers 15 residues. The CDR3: CASSPPDSGTGELFF. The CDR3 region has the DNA TGTGCCAGCAGTCCCCCGGACTCCGGGACCGGGGAGCTGTTTTTT. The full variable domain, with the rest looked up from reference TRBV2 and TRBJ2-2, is EPEVTQTPSHQVTQMGQEVILRCVPISNHLYFYWYRQILGQKVEFLVSFYNNEISEKSEIFDDQFSVERPDGSNFTLKIRSTKLEDSAMYFCASSPPDSGTGELFFGEGSRLTVL.

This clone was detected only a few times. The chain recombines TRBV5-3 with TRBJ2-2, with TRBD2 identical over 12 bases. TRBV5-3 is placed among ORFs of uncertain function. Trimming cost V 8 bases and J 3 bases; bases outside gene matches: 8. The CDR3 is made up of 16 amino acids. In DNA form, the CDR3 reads TGTGCCAGCGTCCTAGCGGGGGGGCGCCACACCGGGGAGCTGTTTTTT. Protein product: CASVLAGGRHTGELFF.

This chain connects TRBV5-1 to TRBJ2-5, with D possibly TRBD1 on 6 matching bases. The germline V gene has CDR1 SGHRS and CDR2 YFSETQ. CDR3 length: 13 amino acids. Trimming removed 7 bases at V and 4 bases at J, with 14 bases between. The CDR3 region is CASASGDTETQYF. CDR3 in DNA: TGCGCCAGCGCCTCAGGGGACACAGAGACCCAGTACTTC.

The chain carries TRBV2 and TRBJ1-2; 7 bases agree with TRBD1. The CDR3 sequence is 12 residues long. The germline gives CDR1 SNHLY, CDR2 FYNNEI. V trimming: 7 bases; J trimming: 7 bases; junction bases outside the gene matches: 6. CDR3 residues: CASKPGGAGYTF. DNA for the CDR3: TGTGCCAGCAAGCCAGGGGGTGCTGGCTACACCTTC.

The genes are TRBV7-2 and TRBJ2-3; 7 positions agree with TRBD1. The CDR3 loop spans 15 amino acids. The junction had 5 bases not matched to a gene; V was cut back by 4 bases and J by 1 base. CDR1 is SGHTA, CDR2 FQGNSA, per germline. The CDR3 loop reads CASSSIDRGTDTQYF. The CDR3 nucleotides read TGTGCCAGCAGCTCGATCGACAGGGGCACAGATACGCAGTATTTT.

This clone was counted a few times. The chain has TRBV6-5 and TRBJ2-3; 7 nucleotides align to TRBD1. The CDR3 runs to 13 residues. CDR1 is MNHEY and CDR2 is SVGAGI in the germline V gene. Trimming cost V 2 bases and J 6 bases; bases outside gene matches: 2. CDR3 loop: CASSYLRGDTQYF. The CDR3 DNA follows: TGTGCCAGCAGTTACCTCAGGGGGGATACGCAGTATTTT.